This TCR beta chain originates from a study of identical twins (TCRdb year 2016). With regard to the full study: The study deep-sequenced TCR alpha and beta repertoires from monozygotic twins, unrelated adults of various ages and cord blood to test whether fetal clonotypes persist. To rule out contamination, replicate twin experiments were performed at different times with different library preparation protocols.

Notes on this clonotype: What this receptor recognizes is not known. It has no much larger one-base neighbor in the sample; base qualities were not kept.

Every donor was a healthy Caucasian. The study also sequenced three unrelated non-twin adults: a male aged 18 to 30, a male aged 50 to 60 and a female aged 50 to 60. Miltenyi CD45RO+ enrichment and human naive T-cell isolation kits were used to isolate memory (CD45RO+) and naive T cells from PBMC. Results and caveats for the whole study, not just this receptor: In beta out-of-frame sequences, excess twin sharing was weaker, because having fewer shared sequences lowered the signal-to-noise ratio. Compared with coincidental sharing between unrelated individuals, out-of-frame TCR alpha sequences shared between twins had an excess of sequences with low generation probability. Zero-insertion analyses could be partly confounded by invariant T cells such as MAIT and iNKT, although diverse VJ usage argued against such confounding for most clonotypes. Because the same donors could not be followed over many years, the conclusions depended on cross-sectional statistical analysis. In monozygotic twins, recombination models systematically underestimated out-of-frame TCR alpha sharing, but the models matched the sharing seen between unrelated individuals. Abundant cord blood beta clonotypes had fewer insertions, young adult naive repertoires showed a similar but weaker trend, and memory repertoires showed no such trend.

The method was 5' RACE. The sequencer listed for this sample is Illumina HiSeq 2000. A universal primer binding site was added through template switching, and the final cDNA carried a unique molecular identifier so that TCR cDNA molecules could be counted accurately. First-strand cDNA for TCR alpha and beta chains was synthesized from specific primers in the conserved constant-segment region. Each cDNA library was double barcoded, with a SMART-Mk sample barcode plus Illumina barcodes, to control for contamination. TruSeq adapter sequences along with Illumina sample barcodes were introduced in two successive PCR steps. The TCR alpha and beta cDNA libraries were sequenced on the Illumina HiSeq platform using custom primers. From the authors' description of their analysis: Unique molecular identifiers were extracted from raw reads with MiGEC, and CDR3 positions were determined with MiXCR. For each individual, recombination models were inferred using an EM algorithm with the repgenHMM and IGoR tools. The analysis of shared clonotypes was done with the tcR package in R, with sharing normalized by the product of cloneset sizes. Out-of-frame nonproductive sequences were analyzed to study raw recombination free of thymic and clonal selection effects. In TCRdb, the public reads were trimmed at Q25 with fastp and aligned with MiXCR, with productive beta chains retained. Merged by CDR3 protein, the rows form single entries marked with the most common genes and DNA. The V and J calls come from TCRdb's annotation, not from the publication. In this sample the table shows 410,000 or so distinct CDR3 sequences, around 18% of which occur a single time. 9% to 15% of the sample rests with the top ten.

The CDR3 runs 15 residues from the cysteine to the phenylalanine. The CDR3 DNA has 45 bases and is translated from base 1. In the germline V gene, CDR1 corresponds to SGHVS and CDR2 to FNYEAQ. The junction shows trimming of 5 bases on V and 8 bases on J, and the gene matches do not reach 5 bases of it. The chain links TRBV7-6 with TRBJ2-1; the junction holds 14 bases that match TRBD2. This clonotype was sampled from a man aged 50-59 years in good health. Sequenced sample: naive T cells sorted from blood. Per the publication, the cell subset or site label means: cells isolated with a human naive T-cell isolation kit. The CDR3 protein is CASSRTSGGLYEQFF. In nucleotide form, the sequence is TGTGCCAGCAGCAGGACTAGCGGGGGGTTGTATGAGCAGTTCTTC.